The TCR beta chain under discussion was sequenced for a study of blood T cell repertoires in COVID-19. In the study overall: Samples came from the United States, Italy and Spain, spanning acute and convalescent COVID-19. Sources were T cells, B-cell-depleted T cells, or PBMCs; the material itself was cDNA or gDNA.

The V gene's germline CDR1 is MNHNS and CDR2 SASEGT. J lost 4 bases, V lost 3 bases, and 5 bases had no gene match. The CDR3 extends over 15 amino acids. In the authors' workflow: Reference gene primer amplification gave estimated nucleated cell counts. The method was immunoSEQ multiplex PCR; TCRdb's version includes in-frame clones alone and lacks a portion of them. The V and J calls and clone size were taken over from that table, and D and trimming were inferred from the DNA. The repertoire holds roughly 100,000 clones, with around 86% as singletons. This chain links TRBV6-1 with TRBJ2-7; 11 bases align to TRBD2. The sample consisted of peripheral blood. This TCR came from an elderly man with acute or convalescent COVID-19. CDR3 region: CASSDRGLAVYEQYF. In DNA, the CDR3 is TGTGCCAGCAGTGACCGGGGACTAGCGGTATACGAGCAGTACTTC.